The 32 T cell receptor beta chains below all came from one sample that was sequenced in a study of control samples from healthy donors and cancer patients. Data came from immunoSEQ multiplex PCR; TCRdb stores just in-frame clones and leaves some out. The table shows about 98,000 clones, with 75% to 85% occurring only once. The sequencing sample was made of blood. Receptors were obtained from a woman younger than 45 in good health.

CDR3 sequence (DNA): TGTGCCAGCAGCTTAGGGGGACAACCCACTGAAGCTTTCTTT. This codes for CASSLGGQPTEAFF. V and J are TRBV7-2 and TRBJ1-1, with a weak D call TRBD1 (6 bases). Germline CDR1 reads SGHTA; CDR2 reads FQGNSA. The V gene lost 1 base and the J gene lost 4 bases, with 10 bases spanning the gap. CDR3 length: 14 residues.

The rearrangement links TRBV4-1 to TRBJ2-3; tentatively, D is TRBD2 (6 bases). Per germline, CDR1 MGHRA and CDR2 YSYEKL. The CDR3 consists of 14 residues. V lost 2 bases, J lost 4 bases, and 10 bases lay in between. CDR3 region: CASSQRSGSDTQYF. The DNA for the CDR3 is TGCGCCAGCAGCCAACGTAGCGGATCAGATACGCAGTATTTT.

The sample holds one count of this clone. The chain's CDR3 is CASSFLTGRISNQPQHF. CDR3 DNA sequence: TGTGCCAGCAGTTTTTTGACAGGGAGAATTAGCAATCAGCCCCAGCATTTT. V usage is TRBV2 and J usage is TRBJ1-5, with TRBD1 matching 7 bases. CDR3 size: 17 residues. Germline CDR1 is SNHLY and CDR2 is FYNNEI. With 5 bases clipped from V and 0 bases from J, the junction kept 10 bases outside the gene matches.

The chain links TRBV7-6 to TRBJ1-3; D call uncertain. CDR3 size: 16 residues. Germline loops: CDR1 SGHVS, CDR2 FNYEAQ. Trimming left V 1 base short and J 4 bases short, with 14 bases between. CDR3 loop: CASSLGAAAPGNTIYF. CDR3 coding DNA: TGTGCCAGCAGCTTAGGGGCGGCGGCACCCGGAAACACCATATATTTT.

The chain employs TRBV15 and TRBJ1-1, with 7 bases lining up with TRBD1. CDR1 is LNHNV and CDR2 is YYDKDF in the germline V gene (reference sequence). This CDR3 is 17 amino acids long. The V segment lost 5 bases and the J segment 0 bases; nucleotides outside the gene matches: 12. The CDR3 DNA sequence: TGTGCCACCAGCCCCGACTCCAAGACAGGGTTGAACACTGAAGCTTTCTTT. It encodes CATSPDSKTGLNTEAFF.

CDR3 coding DNA: TGTGCCAGCAGTTACTCTTGGAGGTATGAAGCTTTCTTT. Encoded protein: CASSYSWRYEAFF. This rearrangement joins TRBV6-2 or TRBV6-3 to TRBJ1-1; D gene uncertain. Per the germline V gene, CDR1 is MNHEY and CDR2 is SVGEGT. The V end was cut by 0 bases, the J end by 7 bases, with 9 bases between. The CDR3 is 13 amino acids.

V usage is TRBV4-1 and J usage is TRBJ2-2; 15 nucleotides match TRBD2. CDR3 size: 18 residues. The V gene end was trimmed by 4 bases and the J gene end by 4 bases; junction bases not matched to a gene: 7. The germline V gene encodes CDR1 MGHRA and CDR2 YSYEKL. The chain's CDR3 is CASSRGLAGGPGTGELFF. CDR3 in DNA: TGCGCCAGCAGCCGAGGACTAGCGGGGGGGCCGGGCACCGGGGAGCTGTTTTTT.

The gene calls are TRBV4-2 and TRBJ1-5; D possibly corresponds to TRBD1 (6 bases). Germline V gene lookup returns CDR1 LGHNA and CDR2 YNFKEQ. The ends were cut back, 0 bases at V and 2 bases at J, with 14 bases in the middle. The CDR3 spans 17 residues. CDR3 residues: CASSQEVGGGGNQPQHF. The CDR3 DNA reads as TGTGCCAGCAGCCAAGAGGTGGGGGGCGGGGGCAATCAGCCCCAGCATTTT.

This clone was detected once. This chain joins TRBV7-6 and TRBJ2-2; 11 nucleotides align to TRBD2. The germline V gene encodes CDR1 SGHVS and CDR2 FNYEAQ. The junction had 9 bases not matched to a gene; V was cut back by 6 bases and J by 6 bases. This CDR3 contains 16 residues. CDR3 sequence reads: CASSRFSGGASGELFF. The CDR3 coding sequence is TGTGCCAGCAGTCGATTTAGCGGGGGGGCCTCCGGGGAGCTGTTTTTT. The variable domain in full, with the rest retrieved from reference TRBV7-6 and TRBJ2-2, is GAGVSQSPRYKVTKRGQDVALRCDPISGHVSLYWYRQALGQGPEFLTYFNYEAQQDKSGLPNDRFSAERPEGSISTLTIQRTEQRDSAMYRCASSRFSGGASGELFFGEGSRLTVL.

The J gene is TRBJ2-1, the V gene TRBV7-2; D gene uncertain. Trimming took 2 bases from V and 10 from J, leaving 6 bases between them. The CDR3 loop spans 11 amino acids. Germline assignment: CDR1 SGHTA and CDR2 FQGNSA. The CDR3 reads CASSLWAEQFF. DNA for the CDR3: TGTGCCAGCAGCTTATGGGCAGAGCAGTTCTTC.

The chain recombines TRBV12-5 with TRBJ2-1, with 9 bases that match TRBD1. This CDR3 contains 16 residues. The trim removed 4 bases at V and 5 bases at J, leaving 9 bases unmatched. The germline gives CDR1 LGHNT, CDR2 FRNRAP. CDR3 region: CASGSAGTGFNNEQFF. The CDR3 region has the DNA TGTGCTAGTGGTTCAGCCGGGACAGGGTTCAACAATGAGCAGTTCTTC.

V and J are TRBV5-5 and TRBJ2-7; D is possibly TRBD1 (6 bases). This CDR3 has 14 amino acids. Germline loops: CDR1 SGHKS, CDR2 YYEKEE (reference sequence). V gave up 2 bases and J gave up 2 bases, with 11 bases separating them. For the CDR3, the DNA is TGTGCCAGCAGCTTTGCGGCAGGGGCCTACGAGCAGTACTTC. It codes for CASSFAAGAYEQYF.

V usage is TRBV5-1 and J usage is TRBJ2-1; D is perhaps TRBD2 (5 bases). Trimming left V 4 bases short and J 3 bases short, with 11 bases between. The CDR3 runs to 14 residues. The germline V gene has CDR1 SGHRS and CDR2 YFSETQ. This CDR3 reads CASSRGEIYNEQFF. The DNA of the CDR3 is TGCGCCAGCAGCCGGGGAGAGATCTACAATGAGCAGTTCTTC.

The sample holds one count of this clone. This CDR3 reads CASSLERGRTDTQYF. The CDR3 nucleotides read TGCGCCAGCAGCTTGGAGAGGGGGCGAACAGATACGCAGTATTTT. The V gene is TRBV5-1, the J gene TRBJ2-3, with 7 positions matching TRBD1. The CDR3 covers 15 residues. Unmatched junction bases numbered 4, after V lost 0 bases and J lost 3 bases. Germline V gene data show CDR1 as SGHRS and CDR2 as YFSETQ.

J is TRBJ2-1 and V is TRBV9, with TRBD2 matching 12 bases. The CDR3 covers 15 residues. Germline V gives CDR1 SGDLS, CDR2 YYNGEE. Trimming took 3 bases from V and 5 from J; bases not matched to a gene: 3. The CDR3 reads CASSAASGGDNEQFF. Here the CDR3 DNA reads TGTGCCAGCAGCGCAGCTAGCGGGGGGGACAATGAGCAGTTCTTC.

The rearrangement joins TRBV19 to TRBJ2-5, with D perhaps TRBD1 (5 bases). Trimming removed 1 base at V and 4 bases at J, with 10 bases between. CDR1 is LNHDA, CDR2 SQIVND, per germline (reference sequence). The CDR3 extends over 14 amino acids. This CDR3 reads CASSIGQGIETQYF. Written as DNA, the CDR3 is TGTGCCAGTAGTATAGGGCAGGGAATAGAGACCCAGTACTTC.

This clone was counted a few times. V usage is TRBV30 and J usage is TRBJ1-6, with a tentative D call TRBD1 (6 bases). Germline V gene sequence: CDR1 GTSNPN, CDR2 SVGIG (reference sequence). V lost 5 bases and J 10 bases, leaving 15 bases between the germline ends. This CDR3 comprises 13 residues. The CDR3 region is CAWRTADFSPLHF. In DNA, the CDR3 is TGTGCCTGGCGGACAGCTGACTTCTCACCCCTCCACTTT.

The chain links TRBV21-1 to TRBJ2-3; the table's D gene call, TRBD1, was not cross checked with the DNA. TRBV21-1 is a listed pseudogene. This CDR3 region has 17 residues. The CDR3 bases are TGTGCCAGCAGCAAAGGGGGCGGCAGGGGAGACACAGATACGCAGTATTTT. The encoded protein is CASSKGGGRGDTDTQYF.

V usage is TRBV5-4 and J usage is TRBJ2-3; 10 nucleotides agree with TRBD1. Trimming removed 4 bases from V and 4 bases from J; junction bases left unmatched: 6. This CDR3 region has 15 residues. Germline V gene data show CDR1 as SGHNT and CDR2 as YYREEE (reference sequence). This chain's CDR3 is CASSPRTGGSDTQYF. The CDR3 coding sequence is TGTGCCAGCAGCCCGCGGACAGGGGGATCAGATACGCAGTATTTT. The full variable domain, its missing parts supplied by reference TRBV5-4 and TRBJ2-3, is ETGVTQSPTHLIKTRGQQVTLRCSSQSGHNTVSWYQQALGQGPQFIFQYYREEENGRGNFPPRFSGLQFPNYSSELNVNALELDDSALYLCASSPRTGGSDTQYFGPGTRLTVL.

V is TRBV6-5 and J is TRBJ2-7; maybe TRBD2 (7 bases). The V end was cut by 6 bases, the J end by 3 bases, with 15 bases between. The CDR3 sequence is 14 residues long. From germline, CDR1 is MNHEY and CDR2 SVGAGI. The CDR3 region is CASRGGDTYYEQYF. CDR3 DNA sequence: TGTGCCAGCAGGGGGGGGGACACTTACTACGAGCAGTACTTC.

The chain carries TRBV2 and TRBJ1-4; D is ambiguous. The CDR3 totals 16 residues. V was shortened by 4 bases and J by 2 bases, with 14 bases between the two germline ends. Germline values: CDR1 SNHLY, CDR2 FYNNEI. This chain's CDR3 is CASSVDRVSTNEKLFF. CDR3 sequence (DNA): TGTGCCAGCAGTGTAGATAGGGTATCGACTAATGAAAAACTGTTTTTT.

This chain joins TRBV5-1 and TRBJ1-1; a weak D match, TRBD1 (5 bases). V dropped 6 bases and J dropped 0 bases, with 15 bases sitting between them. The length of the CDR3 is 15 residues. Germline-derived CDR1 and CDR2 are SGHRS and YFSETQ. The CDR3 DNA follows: TGCGCCAGCACCGGCGGGGGTAAGGTGAACACTGAAGCTTTCTTT. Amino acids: CASTGGGKVNTEAFF. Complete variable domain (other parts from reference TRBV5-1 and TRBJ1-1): KAGVTQTPRYLIKTRGQQVTLSCSPISGHRSVSWYQQTPGQGLQFLFEYFSETQRNKGNFPGRFSGRQFSNSRSEMNVSTLELGDSALYLCASTGGGKVNTEAFFGQGTRLTVV.

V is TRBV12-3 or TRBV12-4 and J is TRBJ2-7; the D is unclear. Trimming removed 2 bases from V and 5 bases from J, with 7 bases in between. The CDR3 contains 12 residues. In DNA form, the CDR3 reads TGTGCCAGCAGTTTAAACAGCCACGAGCAGTACTTC. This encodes CASSLNSHEQYF.

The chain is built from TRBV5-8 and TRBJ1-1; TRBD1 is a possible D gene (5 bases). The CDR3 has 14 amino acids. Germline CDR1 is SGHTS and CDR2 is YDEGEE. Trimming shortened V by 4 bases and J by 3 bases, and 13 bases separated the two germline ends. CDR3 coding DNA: TGTGCCAGCAGCACCAGACAGAGACACACTGAAGCTTTCTTT. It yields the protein CASSTRQRHTEAFF.

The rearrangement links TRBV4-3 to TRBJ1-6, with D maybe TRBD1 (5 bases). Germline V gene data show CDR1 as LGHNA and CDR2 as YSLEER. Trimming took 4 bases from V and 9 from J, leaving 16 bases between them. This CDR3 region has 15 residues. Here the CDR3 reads CASSPNGLRGSPLHF. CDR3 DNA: TGCGCCAGCAGCCCCAACGGCCTTAGGGGTTCACCCCTCCACTTT.

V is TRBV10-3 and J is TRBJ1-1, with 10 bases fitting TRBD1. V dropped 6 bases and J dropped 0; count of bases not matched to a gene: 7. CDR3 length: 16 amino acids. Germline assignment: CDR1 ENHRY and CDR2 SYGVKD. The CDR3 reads CAISAGQGRLNTEAFF. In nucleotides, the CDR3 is TGTGCCATCAGCGCGGGACAGGGGAGATTGAACACTGAAGCTTTCTTT.

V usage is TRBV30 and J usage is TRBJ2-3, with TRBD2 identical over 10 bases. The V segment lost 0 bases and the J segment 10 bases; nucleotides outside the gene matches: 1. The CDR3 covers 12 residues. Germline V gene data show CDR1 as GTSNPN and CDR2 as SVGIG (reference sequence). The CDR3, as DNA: TGTGCCTGGAGTGTACTAGCGGGATCGCAGTATTTT. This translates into CAWSVLAGSQYF. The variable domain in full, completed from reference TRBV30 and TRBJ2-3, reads SQTIHQWPATLVQPVGSPLSLECTVEGTSNPNLYWYRQAAGRGLQLLFYSVGIGQISSEVPQNLSASRPQDRQFILSSKKLLLSDSGFYLCAWSVLAGSQYFGPGTRLTVL.

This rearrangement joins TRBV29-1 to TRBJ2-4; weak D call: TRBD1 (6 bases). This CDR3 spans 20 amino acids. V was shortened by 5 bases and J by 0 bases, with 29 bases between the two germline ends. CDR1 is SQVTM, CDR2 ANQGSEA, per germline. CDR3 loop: CSVLGNRDAVSVPAKNIQYF. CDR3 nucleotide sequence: TGCAGCGTTTTGGGTAACAGGGATGCAGTTTCGGTCCCAGCCAAAAACATTCAGTACTTC.

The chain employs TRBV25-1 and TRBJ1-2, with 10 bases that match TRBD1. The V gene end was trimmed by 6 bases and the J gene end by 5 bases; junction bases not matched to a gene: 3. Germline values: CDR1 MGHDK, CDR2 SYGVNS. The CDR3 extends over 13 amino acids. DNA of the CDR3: TGTGCCAGCAGGGGACAGGGGAGATATGGCTACACCTTC. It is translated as CASRGQGRYGYTF.

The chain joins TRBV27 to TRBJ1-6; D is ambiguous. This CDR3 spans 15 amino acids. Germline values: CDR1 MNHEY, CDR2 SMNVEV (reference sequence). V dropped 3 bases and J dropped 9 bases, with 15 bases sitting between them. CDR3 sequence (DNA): TGTGCCAGCAGTTTCGTAGAGACAAGGGCTTCACCCCTCCACTTT. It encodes CASSFVETRASPLHF.

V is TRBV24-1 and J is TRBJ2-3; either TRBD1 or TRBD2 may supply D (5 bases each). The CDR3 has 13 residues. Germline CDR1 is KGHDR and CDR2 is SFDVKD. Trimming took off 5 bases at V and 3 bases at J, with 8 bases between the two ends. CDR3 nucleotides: TGTGCCACCAGTGTCGAGGGGACAGATACGCAGTATTTT. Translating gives CATSVEGTDTQYF.

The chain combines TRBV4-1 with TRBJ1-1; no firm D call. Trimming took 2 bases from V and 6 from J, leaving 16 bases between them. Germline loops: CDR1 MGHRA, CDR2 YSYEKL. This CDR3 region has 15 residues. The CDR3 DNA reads TGCGCCAGCAGCCAAACCCTAACTAGGCCCTCTGAAGCTTTCTTT. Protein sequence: CASSQTLTRPSEAFF.